The entry below gives a single T cell receptor beta chain sequence along with its context. As yet, its antigen is unknown. The data belong to a study of cytomegalovirus exposure and HLA in healthy donors. Both 60 Vbeta primers and 13 Jbeta primers went into the PCR. This table comes from immunoSEQ multiplex PCR, and its TCRdb copy is limited to in-frame clones, with some not included. This sample has some 130,000 clones, with roughly 84% found just once. Study-level results: Many donors shared some public TCRs, even though most TCR sequences were rare.

The receptor's source is a girl aged 2-10 years in good health and CMV-seronegative. Input material: PBMCs.

The CDR3 region is CASGLVRSGTGGEQYF. CDR3 nucleotides: TGTGCTAGTGGTTTGGTACGCTCAGGGACAGGGGGCGAGCAGTACTTC. The chain combines TRBV12-5 with TRBJ2-7, with 11 bases identical to TRBD1. The CDR3 is 16 residues long. The V and J ends lost 0 bases and 6 bases, in that order; junction bases with no gene match: 7. The germline V gene has CDR1 LGHNT and CDR2 FRNRAP.